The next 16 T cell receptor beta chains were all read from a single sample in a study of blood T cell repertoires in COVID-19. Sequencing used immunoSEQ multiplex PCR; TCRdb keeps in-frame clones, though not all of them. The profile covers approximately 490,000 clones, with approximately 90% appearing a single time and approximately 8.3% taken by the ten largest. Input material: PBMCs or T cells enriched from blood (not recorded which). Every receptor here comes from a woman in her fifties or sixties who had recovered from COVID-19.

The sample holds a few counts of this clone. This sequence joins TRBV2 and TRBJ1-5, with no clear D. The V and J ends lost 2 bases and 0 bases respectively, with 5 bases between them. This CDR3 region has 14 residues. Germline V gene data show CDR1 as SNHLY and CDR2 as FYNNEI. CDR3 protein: CASSETYSNQPQHF. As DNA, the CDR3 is TGTGCCAGCAGTGAAACCTATAGCAATCAGCCCCAGCATTTT.

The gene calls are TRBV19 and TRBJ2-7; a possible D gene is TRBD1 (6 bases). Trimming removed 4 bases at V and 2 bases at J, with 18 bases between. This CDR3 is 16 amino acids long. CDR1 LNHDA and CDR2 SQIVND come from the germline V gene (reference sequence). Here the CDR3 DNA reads TGTGCCAGTAGTAGAACCTTATCAGGGGCCCCCTACGAGCAGTACTTC. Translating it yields CASSRTLSGAPYEQYF.

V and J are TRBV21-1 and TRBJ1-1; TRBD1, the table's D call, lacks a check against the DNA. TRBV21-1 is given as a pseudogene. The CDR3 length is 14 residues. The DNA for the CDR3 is TGTGCCAGCAGCTTCCAGGACAGAGACACTGAAGCTTTCTTT. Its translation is CASSFQDRDTEAFF.

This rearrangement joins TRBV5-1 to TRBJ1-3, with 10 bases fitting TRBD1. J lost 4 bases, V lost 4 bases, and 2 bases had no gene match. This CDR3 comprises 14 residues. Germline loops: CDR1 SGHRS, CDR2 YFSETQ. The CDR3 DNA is TGCGCCAGCAGCGAGGGACAGGGGGGAAACACCATATATTTT. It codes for CASSEGQGGNTIYF.

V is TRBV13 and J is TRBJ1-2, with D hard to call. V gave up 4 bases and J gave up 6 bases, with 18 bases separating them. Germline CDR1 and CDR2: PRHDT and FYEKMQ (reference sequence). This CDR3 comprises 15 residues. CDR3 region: CASSSPLGQTDGYTF. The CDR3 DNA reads TGTGCCAGCAGCTCCCCTTTGGGCCAGACCGATGGCTACACCTTC. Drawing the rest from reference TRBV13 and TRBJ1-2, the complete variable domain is AAGVIQSPRHLIKEKRETATLKCYPIPRHDTVYWYQQGPGQDPQFLISFYEKMQSDKGSIPDRFSAQQFSDYHSELNMSSLELGDSALYFCASSSPLGQTDGYTFGSGTRLTVV.

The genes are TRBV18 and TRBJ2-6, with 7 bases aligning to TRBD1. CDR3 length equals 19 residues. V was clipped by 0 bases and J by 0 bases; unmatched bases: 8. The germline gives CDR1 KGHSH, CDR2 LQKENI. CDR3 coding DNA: TGTGCCAGCTCACCACCGACAGGGCCTCGATTCTCTGGGGCCAACGTCCTGACTTTC. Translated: CASSPPTGPRFSGANVLTF.

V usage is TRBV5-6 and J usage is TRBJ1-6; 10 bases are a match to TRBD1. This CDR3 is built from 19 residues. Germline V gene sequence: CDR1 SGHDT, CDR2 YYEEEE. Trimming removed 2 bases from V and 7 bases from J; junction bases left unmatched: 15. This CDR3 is CASSLPGQGILRRNSPLHF. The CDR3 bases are TGTGCCAGCAGCTTACCGGGACAGGGGATCTTGAGAAGAAATTCACCCCTCCACTTT.

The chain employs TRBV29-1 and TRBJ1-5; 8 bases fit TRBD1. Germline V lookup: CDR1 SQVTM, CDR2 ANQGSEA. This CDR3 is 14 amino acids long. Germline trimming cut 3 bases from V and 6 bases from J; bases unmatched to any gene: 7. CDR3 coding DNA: TGCAGCGTTGAGGGTCAGGGGGCGGGTCAGCCCCAGCATTTT. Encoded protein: CSVEGQGAGQPQHF.

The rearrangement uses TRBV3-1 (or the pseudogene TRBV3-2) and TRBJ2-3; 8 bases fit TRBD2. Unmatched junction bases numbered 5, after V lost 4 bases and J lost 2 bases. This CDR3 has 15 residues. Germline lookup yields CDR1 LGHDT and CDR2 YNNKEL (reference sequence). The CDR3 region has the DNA TGTGCCAGCAGCCTGGGCGGGGGGAACACAGATACGCAGTATTTT. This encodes CASSLGGGNTDTQYF.

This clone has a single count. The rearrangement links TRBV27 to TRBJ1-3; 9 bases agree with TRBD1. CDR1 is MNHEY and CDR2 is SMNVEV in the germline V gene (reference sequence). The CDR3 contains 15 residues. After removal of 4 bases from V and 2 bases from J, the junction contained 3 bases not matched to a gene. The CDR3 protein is CASSYRGQAGNTIYF. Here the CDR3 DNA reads TGTGCCAGCAGTTACAGGGGGCAAGCTGGAAACACCATATATTTT.

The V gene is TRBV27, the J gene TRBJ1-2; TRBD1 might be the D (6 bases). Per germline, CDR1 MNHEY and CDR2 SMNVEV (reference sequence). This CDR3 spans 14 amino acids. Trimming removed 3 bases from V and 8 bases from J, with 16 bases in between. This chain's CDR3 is CASSFVGTKEGYTF. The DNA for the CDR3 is TGTGCCAGCAGTTTTGTCGGGACAAAGGAGGGCTACACCTTC.

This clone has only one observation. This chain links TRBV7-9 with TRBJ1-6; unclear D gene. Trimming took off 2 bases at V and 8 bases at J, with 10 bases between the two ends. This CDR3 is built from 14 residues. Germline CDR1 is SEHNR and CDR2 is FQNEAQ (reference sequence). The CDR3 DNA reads TGTGCCAGCAGCTTAATTTCTCAGTATTCACCCCTCCACTTT. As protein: CASSLISQYSPLHF.

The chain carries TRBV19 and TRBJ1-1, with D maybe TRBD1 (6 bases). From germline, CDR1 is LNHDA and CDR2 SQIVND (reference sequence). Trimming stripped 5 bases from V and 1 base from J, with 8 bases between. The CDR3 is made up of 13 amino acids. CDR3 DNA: TGTGCCAGTAGTCAACAGGGGAACACTGAAGCTTTCTTT. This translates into CASSQQGNTEAFF.

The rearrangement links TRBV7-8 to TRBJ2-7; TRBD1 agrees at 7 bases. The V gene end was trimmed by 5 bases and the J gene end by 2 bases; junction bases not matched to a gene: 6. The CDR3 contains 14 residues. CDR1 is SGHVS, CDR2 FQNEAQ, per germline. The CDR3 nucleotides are TGTGCCAGCAGCCCCCGACAGGGTCCCTACGAGCAGTACTTC. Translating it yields CASSPRQGPYEQYF.

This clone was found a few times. The CDR3 DNA reads as TGTGCCAGCAGTGATCGTGGTGGGGCATACGAGCAGTACGTC. Its protein product is CASSDRGGAYEQYV. The gene calls are TRBV6-1 and TRBJ2-7, with D perhaps TRBD1 (5 bases). Trimming pared 3 bases from V and 4 bases from J, leaving 13 bases between. Germline V gene lookup returns CDR1 MNHNS and CDR2 SASEGT. The CDR3 is 14 residues long.

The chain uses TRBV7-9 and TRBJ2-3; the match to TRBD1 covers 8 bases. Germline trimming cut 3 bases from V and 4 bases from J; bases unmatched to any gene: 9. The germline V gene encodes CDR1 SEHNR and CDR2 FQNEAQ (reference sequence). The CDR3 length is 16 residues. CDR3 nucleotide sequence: TGTGCCAGCAGCTTGTGGACAGGGTTTTTGCCAGATACGCAGTATTTT. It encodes CASSLWTGFLPDTQYF.